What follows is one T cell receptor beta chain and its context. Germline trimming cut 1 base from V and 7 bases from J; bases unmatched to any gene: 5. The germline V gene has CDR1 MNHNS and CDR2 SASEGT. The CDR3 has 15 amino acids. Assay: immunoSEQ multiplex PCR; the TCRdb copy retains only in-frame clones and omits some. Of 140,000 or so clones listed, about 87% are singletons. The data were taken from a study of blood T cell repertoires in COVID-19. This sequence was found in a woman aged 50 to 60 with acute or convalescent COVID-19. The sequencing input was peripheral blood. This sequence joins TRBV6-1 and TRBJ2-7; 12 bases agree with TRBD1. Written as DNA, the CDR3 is TGTGCCAGCAGTGAAGAAGGGACAGGGGGCTTTGAGCAGTACTTC. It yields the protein CASSEEGTGGFEQYF.